This TCR beta chain is from a study of cytotoxic CD8 clonotypes in ibrutinib-treated CLL. The overall study: The samples contained 255,043 productive templates on average. They also contained an average of about 100,000 productive rearrangements.

Data came from immunoSEQ multiplex PCR; TCRdb stores just in-frame clones and leaves some out. The sample lists 140,000 to 150,000 clones, 76% occurring once. This clone appeared a single time. Germline-derived CDR1 and CDR2 are SGHTA and FQGTGA. CDR3 length: 15 residues. V was shortened by 8 bases and J by 5 bases, with 19 bases between the two germline ends. The TCR sequence derives from a human donor with chronic lymphocytic leukemia. The sequencing used PBMCs, collected after 24 months of ibrutinib treatment. The J gene is TRBJ2-1, the V gene TRBV7-3; TRBD2 might be the D (6 bases). In DNA, the CDR3 is TGTGCCAGCTCCGACGGCGGGACCCTTAACAATGAGCAGTTCTTC. As protein: CASSDGGTLNNEQFF.